This T cell receptor beta chain was profiled in a study of early T cells in non-severe SARS-CoV-2 infection. The CDR3 runs 12 residues. V lost 7 bases and J lost 8, with 17 bases in between. Germline V gives CDR1 GTSNPN, CDR2 SVGIG (reference sequence). This clonotype came up a few times. Individual cDNA molecules were tagged with unique molecular identifiers, the study reported. TCRdb independently ran MiXCR on the 5' RACE reads; one entry per CDR3 protein. The table has about 110,000 distinct CDR3 sequences, roughly an eighth seen once. The specimen sequenced was whole blood. V is TRBV30 and J is TRBJ1-2, with a tentative D call TRBD1 (6 bases). The sequence derives from an adult who was a healthcare worker with PCR-confirmed SARS-CoV-2 infection or an uninfected control (not recorded which). The CDR3 DNA reads as TGTGCCTCCCCGGGGGGCGTAGGAGGCTACACCTTC. Its protein is CASPGGVGGYTF.